The T cell receptor (beta chain) under discussion was sequenced for a study of shared clonotypes between healthy human individuals. Worth noting for this clone: Its antigen is unknown.

General study findings and limits: Generation probabilities of non-shared clonotypes were lower (relative to those shared by all four donors).

Only in-frame clones appear in the TCRdb table, and some are missing; sequencing was by immunoSEQ multiplex PCR. The profile covers about 800,000 clones, with 95% to 97% appearing a single time and around 0.21% taken by the ten largest. Naivety among CD8 cells was defined by CD45RO negativity and positive CCR7 selection, thereby excluding terminally differentiated effector memory CD45RA+ cells. The CDR3 spans 12 residues. V was pared by 5 bases and J by 8 bases, with 3 bases of the junction left unmatched. CDR1 and CDR2 from the germline V gene are PRHDT and FYEKMQ (reference sequence). The chain combines TRBV13 with TRBJ2-3; 8 bases match TRBD1. The sequenced sample consisted of naive CD8+ T cells sorted from blood. This TCR came from a man aged 30 to 45 in good health. CDR3 DNA sequence: TGTGCCAGCAGCGAACAGGGGGGTACGCAGTATTTT. Translation gives CASSEQGGTQYF.